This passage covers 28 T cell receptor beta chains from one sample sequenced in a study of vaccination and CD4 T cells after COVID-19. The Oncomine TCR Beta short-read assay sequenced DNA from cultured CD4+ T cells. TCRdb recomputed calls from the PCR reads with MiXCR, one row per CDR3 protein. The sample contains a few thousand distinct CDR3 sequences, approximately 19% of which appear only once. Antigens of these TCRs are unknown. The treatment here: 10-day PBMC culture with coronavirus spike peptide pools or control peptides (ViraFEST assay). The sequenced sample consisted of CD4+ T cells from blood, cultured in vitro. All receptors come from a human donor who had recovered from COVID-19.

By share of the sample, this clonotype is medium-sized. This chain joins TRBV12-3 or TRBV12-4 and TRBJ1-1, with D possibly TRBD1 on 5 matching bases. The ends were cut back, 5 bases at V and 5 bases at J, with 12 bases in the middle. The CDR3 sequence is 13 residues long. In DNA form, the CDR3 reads TGTGCCAGCAGTCCCTCAGGGAGGACTGAAGCTTTCTTT. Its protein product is CASSPSGRTEAFF.

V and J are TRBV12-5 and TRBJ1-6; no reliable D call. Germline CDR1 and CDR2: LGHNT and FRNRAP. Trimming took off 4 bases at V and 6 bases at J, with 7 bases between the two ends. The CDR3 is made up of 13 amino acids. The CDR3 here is CASGSLVNSPLHF. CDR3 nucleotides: TGTGCTAGTGGTTCGCTCGTTAATTCACCCCTCCACTTT.

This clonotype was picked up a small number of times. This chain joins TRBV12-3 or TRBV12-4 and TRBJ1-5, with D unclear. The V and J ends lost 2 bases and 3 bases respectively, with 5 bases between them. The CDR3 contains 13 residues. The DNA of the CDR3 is TGTGCCAGCAGTTTAATGCCCAATCAGCCCCAGCATTTT. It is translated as CASSLMPNQPQHF.

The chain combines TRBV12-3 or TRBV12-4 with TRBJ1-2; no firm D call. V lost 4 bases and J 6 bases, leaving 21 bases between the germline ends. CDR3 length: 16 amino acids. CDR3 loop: CASSSTGWAPGDGYTF. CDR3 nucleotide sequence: TGTGCCAGCAGTTCTACCGGGTGGGCCCCAGGAGATGGCTACACCTTC.

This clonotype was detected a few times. The CDR3 loop reads CASSQITKGRSLRAFF. The CDR3 DNA sequence: TGTGCCAGCAGCCAGATCACTAAAGGACGGAGCCTCAGAGCTTTCTTT. The gene calls are TRBV4-2 and TRBJ1-1; D uncertain. This CDR3 comprises 16 residues. Trimming removed 3 bases from V and 10 bases from J, with 24 bases in between. Germline CDR1 is LGHNA and CDR2 is YNFKEQ.

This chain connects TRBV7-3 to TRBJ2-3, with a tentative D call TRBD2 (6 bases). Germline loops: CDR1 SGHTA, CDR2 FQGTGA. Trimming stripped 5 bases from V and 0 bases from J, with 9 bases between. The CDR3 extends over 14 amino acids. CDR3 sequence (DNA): TGTGCCAGCAGCAGGGACTCCAGCACAGATACGCAGTATTTT. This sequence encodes CASSRDSSTDTQYF.

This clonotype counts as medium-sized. The CDR3 sequence: CASSQERTSPGELFF. The CDR3 coding sequence is TGTGCCAGCAGCCAGGAGAGGACTAGCCCCGGGGAGCTGTTTTTT. The chain links TRBV4-2 to TRBJ2-2, with 8 bases that match TRBD2. The CDR3 contains 15 residues. With V trimmed by 3 bases and J by 6 bases, 6 bases remained unmatched. Germline V gene lookup returns CDR1 LGHNA and CDR2 YNFKEQ.

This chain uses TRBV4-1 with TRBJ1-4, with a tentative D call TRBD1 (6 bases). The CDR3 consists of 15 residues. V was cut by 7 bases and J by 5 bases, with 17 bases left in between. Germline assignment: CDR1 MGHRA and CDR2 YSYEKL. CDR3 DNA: TGCGCCAGCACCCCTTCCCGGGGGGCAAATGAAAAACTGTTTTTT. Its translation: CASTPSRGANEKLFF.

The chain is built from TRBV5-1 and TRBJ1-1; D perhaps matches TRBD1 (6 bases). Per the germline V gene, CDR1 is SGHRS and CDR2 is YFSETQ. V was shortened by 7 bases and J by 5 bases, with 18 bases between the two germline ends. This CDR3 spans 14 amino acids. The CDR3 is CASGRGASSTEAFF. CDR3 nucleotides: TGCGCCAGCGGGAGGGGGGCGAGTAGTACTGAAGCTTTCTTT.

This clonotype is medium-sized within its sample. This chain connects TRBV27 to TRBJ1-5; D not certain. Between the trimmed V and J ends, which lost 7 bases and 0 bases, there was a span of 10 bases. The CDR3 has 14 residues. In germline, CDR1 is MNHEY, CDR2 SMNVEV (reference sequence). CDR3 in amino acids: CASNPGFSNQPQHF. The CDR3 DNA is TGTGCCAGCAACCCCGGGTTTAGCAATCAGCCCCAGCATTTT.

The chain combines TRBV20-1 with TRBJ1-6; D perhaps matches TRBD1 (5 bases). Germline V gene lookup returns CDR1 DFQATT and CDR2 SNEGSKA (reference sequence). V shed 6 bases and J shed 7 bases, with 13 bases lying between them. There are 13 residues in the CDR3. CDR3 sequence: CSAMGLRNSPLHF. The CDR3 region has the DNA TGCAGTGCCATGGGACTCAGGAATTCACCCCTCCACTTT.

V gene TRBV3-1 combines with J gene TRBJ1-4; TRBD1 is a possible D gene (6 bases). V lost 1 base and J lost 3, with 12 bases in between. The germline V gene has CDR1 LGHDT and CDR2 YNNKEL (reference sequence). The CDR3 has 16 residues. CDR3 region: CASSQVWGPSNEKLFF. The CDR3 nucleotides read TGTGCCAGCAGCCAAGTCTGGGGGCCGTCTAATGAAAAACTGTTTTTT.

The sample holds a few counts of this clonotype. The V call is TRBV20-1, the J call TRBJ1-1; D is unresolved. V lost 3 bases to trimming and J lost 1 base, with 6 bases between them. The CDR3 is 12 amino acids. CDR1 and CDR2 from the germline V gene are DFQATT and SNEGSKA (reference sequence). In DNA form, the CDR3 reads TGCAGTGCTAGTAGAACGAACACTGAAGCTTTCTTT. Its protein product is CSASRTNTEAFF.

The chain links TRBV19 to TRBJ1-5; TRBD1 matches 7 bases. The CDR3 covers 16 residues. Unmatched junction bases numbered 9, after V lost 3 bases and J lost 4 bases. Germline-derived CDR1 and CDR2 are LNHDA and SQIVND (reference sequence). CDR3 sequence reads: CASSIQKGAGNQPQHF. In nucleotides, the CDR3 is TGTGCCAGTAGTATTCAAAAGGGGGCAGGGAATCAGCCCCAGCATTTT. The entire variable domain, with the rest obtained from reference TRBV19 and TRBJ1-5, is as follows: DGGITQSPKYLFRKEGQNVTLSCEQNLNHDAMYWYRQDPGQGLRLIYYSQIVNDFQKGDIAEGYSVSREKKESFPLTVTSAQKNPTAFYLCASSIQKGAGNQPQHFGDGTRLSIL.

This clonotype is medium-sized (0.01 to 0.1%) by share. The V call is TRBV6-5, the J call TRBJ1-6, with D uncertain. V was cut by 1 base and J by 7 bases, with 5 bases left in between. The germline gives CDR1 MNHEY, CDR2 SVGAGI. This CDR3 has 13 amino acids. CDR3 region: CASSYWRNSPLHF. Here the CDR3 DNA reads TGTGCCAGCAGTTACTGGAGGAATTCACCCCTCCACTTT.

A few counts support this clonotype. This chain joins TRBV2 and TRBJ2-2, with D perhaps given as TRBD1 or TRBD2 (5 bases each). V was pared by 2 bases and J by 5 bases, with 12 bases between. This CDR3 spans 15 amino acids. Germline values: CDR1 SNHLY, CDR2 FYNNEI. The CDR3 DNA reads TGTGCCAGCAGTGAAATACCGGGGCTAACCGGGGAGCTGTTTTTT. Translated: CASSEIPGLTGELFF. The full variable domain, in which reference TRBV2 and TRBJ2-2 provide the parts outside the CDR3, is EPEVTQTPSHQVTQMGQEVILRCVPISNHLYFYWYRQILGQKVEFLVSFYNNEISEKSEIFDDQFSVERPDGSNFTLKIRSTKLEDSAMYFCASSEIPGLTGELFFGEGSRLTVL.

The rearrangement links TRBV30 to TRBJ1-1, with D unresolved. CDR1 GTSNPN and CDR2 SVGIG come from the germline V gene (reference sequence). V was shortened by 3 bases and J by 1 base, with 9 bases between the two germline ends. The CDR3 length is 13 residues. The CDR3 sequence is CAWSAHPNTEAFF. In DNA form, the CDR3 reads TGTGCCTGGAGCGCCCACCCGAACACTGAAGCTTTCTTT.

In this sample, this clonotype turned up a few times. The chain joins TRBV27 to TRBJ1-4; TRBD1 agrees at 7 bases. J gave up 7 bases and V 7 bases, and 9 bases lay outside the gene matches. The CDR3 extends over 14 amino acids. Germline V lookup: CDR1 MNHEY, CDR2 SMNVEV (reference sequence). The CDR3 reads CASKQGVLGEKLFF. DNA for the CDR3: TGTGCCAGCAAGCAGGGGGTGTTGGGTGAAAAACTGTTTTTT.

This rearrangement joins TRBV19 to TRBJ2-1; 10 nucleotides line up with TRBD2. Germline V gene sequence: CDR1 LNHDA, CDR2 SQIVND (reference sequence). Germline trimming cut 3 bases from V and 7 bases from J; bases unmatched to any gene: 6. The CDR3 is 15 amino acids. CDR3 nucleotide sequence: TGTGCCAGTAGTATTAAGCGGGGGGGAAATAATGAGCAGTTCTTC. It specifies CASSIKRGGNNEQFF.

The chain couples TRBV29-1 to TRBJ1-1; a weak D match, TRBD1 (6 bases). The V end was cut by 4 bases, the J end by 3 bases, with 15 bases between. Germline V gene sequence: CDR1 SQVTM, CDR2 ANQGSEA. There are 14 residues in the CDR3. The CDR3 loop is CSVASGDIYTEAFF. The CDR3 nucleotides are TGCAGCGTTGCCTCTGGGGACATCTACACTGAAGCTTTCTTT.

CDR3 region: CSAMGGSYNEQFF. The CDR3 bases are TGCAGTGCTATGGGGGGGTCCTACAATGAGCAGTTCTTC. V is TRBV20-1 and J is TRBJ2-1; 7 bases map to TRBD2. The CDR3 consists of 13 residues. The V gene's germline CDR1 is DFQATT and CDR2 SNEGSKA (reference sequence). The trim removed 4 bases at V and 1 base at J, leaving 1 base unmatched.

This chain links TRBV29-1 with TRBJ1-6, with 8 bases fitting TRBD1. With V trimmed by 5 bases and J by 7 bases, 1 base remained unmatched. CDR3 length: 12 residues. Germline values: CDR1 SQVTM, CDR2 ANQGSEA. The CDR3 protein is CSVRQGNSPLHF. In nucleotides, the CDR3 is TGCAGCGTTAGACAGGGGAATTCACCCCTCCACTTT. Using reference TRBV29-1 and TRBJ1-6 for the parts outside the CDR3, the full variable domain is SAVISQKPSRDICQRGTSLTIQCQVDSQVTMMFWYRQQPGQSLTLIATANQGSEATYESGFVIDKFPISRPNLTFSTLTVSNMSPEDSSIYLCSVRQGNSPLHFGNGTRLTVT.

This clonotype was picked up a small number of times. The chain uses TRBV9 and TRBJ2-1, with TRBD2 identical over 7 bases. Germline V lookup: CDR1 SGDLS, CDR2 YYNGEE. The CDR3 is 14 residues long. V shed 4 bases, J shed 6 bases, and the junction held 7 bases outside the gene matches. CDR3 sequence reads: CASSTRTGGNEQFF. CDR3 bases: TGTGCCAGCAGCACGCGGACGGGGGGCAATGAGCAGTTCTTC.

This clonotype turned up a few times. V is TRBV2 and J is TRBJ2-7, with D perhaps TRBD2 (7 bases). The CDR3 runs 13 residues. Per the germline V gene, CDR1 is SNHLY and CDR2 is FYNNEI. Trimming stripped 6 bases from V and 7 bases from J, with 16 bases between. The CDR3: CASSGLGGLEQYF. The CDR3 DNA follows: TGTGCCAGCAGCGGTCTCGGGGGGCTAGAGCAGTACTTC. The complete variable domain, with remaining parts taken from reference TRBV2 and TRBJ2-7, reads EPEVTQTPSHQVTQMGQEVILRCVPISNHLYFYWYRQILGQKVEFLVSFYNNEISEKSEIFDDQFSVERPDGSNFTLKIRSTKLEDSAMYFCASSGLGGLEQYFGPGTRLTVT.

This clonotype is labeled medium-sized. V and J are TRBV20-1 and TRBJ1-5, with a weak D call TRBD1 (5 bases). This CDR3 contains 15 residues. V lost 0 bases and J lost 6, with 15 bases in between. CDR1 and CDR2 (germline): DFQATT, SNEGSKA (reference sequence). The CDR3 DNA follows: TGCAGTGCTAGAGAAAGGGCAGGGCAACGTCAGCCCCAGCATTTT. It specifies CSARERAGQRQPQHF.

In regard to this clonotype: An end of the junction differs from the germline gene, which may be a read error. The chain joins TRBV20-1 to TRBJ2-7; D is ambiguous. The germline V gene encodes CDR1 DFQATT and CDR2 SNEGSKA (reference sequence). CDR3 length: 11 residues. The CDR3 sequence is CSASNPYEHYF. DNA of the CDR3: TGCAGTGCTAGTAATCCATACGAGCATTACTTC.

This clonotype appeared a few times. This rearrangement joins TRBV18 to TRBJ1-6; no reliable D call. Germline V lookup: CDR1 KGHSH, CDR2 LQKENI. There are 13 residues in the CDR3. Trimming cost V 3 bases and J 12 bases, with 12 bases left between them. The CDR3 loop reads CASSPARNGPLHF. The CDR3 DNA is TGTGCCAGCTCACCCGCCAGAAACGGACCCCTCCACTTT.

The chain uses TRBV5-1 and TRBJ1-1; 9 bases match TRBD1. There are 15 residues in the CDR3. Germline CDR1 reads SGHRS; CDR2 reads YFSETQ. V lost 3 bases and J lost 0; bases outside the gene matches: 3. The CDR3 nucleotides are TGCGCCAGCAGCTGGGGGACAGGGTTGAACACTGAAGCTTTCTTT. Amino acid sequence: CASSWGTGLNTEAFF. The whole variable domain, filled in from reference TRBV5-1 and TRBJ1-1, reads KAGVTQTPRYLIKTRGQQVTLSCSPISGHRSVSWYQQTPGQGLQFLFEYFSETQRNKGNFPGRFSGRQFSNSRSEMNVSTLELGDSALYLCASSWGTGLNTEAFFGQGTRLTVV.